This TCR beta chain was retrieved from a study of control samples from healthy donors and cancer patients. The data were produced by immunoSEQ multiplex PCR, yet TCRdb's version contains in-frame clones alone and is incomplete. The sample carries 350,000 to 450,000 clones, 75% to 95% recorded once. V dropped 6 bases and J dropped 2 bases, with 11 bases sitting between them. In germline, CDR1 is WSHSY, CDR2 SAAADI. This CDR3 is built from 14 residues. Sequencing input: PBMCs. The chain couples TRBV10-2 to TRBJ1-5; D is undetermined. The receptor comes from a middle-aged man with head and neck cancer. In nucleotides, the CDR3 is TGCGCCAGCAGCTTGAGCGGCGGCAATCAGCCCCAGCATTTT. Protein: CASSLSGGNQPQHF.